The 21 T cell receptor beta chains given below trace back to one sample, sequenced in a study of cytomegalovirus exposure and HLA in healthy donors. In the PCR, 60 Vbeta and 13 Jbeta primers were used. Assay used: immunoSEQ multiplex PCR; TCRdb lists only in-frame clones, some missing. Its table lists about 40,000 clones. The material sequenced was PBMCs. The receptors stem from a woman aged 25-40 years in good health and CMV-seronegative.

This chain uses TRBV7-9 with TRBJ1-1, with 7 nucleotides matching TRBD1. CDR3 length equals 13 residues. The germline V gene has CDR1 SEHNR and CDR2 FQNEAQ (reference sequence). Germline trimming cut 5 bases from V and 4 bases from J; bases unmatched to any gene: 4. In DNA form, the CDR3 reads TGTGCCAGCAGCCCGACAGGGCCCACTGAAGCTTTCTTT. Protein: CASSPTGPTEAFF.

This chain links TRBV6-1 with TRBJ2-7, with unresolved D. The CDR3 is made up of 16 amino acids. Trimming removed 0 bases from V and 4 bases from J, with 16 bases in between. In germline, CDR1 is MNHNS, CDR2 SASEGT. The chain's CDR3 is CASSEAFADEEYEQYF. CDR3 DNA: TGTGCCAGCAGTGAAGCGTTCGCAGATGAGGAATACGAGCAGTACTTC.

The V call is TRBV11-3, the J call TRBJ1-1; 10 bases fit TRBD1. V dropped 6 bases and J dropped 2; count of bases not matched to a gene: 3. Germline V gene sequence: CDR1 SGHNT, CDR2 YENEEA. The CDR3 contains 14 residues. Written as DNA, the CDR3 is TGTGCCAGCAGGGGACAGGGGAGTAACACTGAAGCTTTCTTT. Amino acid sequence: CASRGQGSNTEAFF.

The chain links TRBV5-1 to TRBJ1-4; D is uncertain. The ends were cut back, 2 bases at V and 0 bases at J, with 11 bases in the middle. This CDR3 comprises 16 residues. The germline gives CDR1 SGHRS, CDR2 YFSETQ. CDR3 bases: TGCGCCAGCAGCTTTCTGACACCTGCAACTAATGAAAAACTGTTTTTT. The encoded protein is CASSFLTPATNEKLFF.

This chain connects TRBV5-1 to TRBJ1-2; 10 positions match TRBD1. CDR1 is SGHRS and CDR2 is YFSETQ in the germline V gene. V lost 4 bases to trimming and J lost 6 bases; unmatched junction nucleotides: 3. The CDR3 extends over 13 amino acids. The CDR3 DNA sequence: TGCGCCAGCAGCGATGACAGGGGGCATGGCTACACCTTC. Translating it yields CASSDDRGHGYTF.

The chain recombines TRBV5-8 with TRBJ2-7; 12 bases are shared with TRBD1. This CDR3 contains 14 residues. Germline CDR1 reads SGHTS; CDR2 reads YDEGEE. V shed 4 bases, J shed 4 bases, and the junction held 3 bases outside the gene matches. CDR3 nucleotides: TGTGCCAGCAGCCGGGACAGGGGGCGTTACGAGCAGTACTTC. Translating it yields CASSRDRGRYEQYF.

The chain has TRBV27 and TRBJ1-1; tentative D call: TRBD1 (5 bases). This CDR3 has 16 amino acids. Germline V gene data show CDR1 as MNHEY and CDR2 as SMNVEV (reference sequence). V lost 1 base and J 1 base, leaving 13 bases between the germline ends. CDR3 amino acids: CASSLWGGVGNTEAFF. CDR3 DNA: TGTGCCAGCAGTTTATGGGGGGGGGTGGGGAACACTGAAGCTTTCTTT.

The chain's CDR3 is CASSGTSGKDYEQYF. Written as DNA, the CDR3 is TGTGCCAGCAGTGGGACTAGCGGGAAAGACTACGAGCAGTACTTC. The rearrangement uses TRBV5-4 and TRBJ2-7, with 13 bases matching TRBD2. The CDR3 length is 15 residues. V gave up 5 bases and J gave up 3 bases; unmatched junction bases: 5. Per the germline V gene, CDR1 is SGHNT and CDR2 is YYREEE (reference sequence).

J is TRBJ2-3 and V is TRBV30; 11 bases match TRBD2. V dropped 2 bases and J dropped 6; count of bases not matched to a gene: 10. The CDR3 extends over 16 amino acids. Germline loops: CDR1 GTSNPN, CDR2 SVGIG (reference sequence). CDR3 amino acids: CAWSFGTSGPGDTQYF. The CDR3 nucleotides read TGTGCCTGGAGTTTCGGGACTAGCGGACCCGGGGATACGCAGTATTTT.

The chain links TRBV7-2 to TRBJ2-7; 8 positions agree with TRBD2. J gave up 1 base and V 3 bases, and 8 bases lay outside the gene matches. The CDR3 length is 16 residues. Per germline, CDR1 SGHTA and CDR2 FQGNSA. The CDR3 sequence: CASSFTSGSVSYEQYF. In nucleotides, the CDR3 is TGTGCCAGCAGCTTCACCAGCGGGAGTGTGTCCTACGAGCAGTACTTC.

On this clone: Germline and junction disagree at one end, which may indicate a read error. For the CDR3, the DNA is TGTGCCAGCAGTTACCCACACAGCGGTGAAGATTTCTTT. It yields the protein CASSYPHSGEDFF. The chain has TRBV6-5 and TRBJ1-1; D gene unclear. The CDR3 is 13 amino acids. Germline CDR1 is MNHEY and CDR2 is SVGAGI.

The chain links TRBV6-5 to TRBJ2-2; TRBD2 is a possible D gene (6 bases). The CDR3 length is 15 residues. The ends were cut back, 4 bases at V and 6 bases at J, with 15 bases in the middle. Germline-derived CDR1 and CDR2 are MNHEY and SVGAGI. Here the CDR3 DNA reads TGTGCCAGCAGTTCGGACGGGAGCCGGGCCGGGGAGCTGTTTTTT. This codes for CASSSDGSRAGELFF.

The V and J genes are TRBV5-6 and TRBJ2-5, with TRBD1 as a possible D gene (6 bases). With 1 base removed from V and 1 base from J, the gap between germline ends came to 14 bases. CDR1 is SGHDT and CDR2 is YYEEEE in the germline V gene. This CDR3 spans 16 amino acids. The CDR3 reads CASSLIGRDTQETQYF. CDR3 coding DNA: TGTGCCAGCAGCTTGATTGGCAGGGACACCCAAGAGACCCAGTACTTC. Variable domain in full (rest from reference TRBV5-6 and TRBJ2-5): DAGVTQSPTHLIKTRGQQVTLRCSPKSGHDTVSWYQQALGQGPQFIFQYYEEEERQRGNFPDRFSGHQFPNYSSELNVNALLLGDSALYLCASSLIGRDTQETQYFGPGTRLLVL.

This chain connects TRBV5-1 to TRBJ1-1; maybe TRBD1 (5 bases). The V and J ends lost 6 bases and 2 bases respectively, with 11 bases between them. The CDR3 consists of 13 residues. Germline CDR1 is SGHRS and CDR2 is YFSETQ. As DNA, the CDR3 is TGCGCCAGCATGATAGGGGCTAACACTGAAGCTTTCTTT. This gives the protein CASMIGANTEAFF.

V and J are TRBV7-2 and TRBJ2-1; a possible D gene is TRBD2 (6 bases). The CDR3 sequence is 12 residues long. The germline V and J ends were trimmed by 4 bases and 10 bases, with 11 bases remaining between them. The germline gives CDR1 SGHTA, CDR2 FQGNSA. CDR3 in amino acids: CASSSPSDEQFF. The CDR3 nucleotides are TGTGCCAGCAGCTCCCCTAGCGACGAGCAGTTCTTC.

This chain connects TRBV30 to TRBJ2-5, with a tentative D call TRBD1 (6 bases). CDR1 is GTSNPN and CDR2 is SVGIG in the germline V gene (reference sequence). The CDR3 is 14 residues long. V lost 2 bases and J 3 bases, leaving 13 bases between the germline ends. The CDR3 bases are TGTGCCTGGAGTAGTCTTAGGGGGAAAGAGACCCAGTACTTC. It codes for CAWSSLRGKETQYF.

V is TRBV6-1 and J is TRBJ1-3, with D possibly being TRBD1 (6 bases). V gave up 5 bases and J gave up 3 bases, with 11 bases separating them. CDR1 and CDR2 (germline): MNHNS, SASEGT. This CDR3 has 14 amino acids. The CDR3 region is CASSWTVVGNTIYF. In DNA, the CDR3 is TGTGCCAGCAGTTGGACAGTCGTTGGAAACACCATATATTTT.

J is TRBJ2-7 and V is TRBV28; D remains unclear. This CDR3 contains 11 residues. Trimming stripped 5 bases from V and 3 bases from J, with 5 bases between. CDR1 and CDR2 from the germline V gene are MDHEN and SYDVKM. CDR3 DNA sequence: TGTGCCAGCAGTCGAGACTACGAGCAGTACTTC. This codes for CASSRDYEQYF.

The rearrangement links TRBV19 to TRBJ2-1; 7 positions match TRBD1. The germline V gene has CDR1 LNHDA and CDR2 SQIVND (reference sequence). Trimming removed 10 bases from V and 5 bases from J; junction bases left unmatched: 11. The CDR3 is 14 amino acids. The CDR3 DNA reads TGTGCCACCAACACAGGGGCAATCGACAATGAGCAGTTCTTC. This sequence encodes CATNTGAIDNEQFF.

In DNA form, the CDR3 reads TGCGCCAGCAGCTTGGATCCCAGCGGGAGTTCCCAAGAGACCCAGTACTTC. Amino acids: CASSLDPSGSSQETQYF. This chain joins TRBV5-1 and TRBJ2-5, with 8 bases identical to TRBD2. The V gene end was trimmed by 0 bases and the J gene end by 1 base; junction bases not matched to a gene: 8. Germline assignment: CDR1 SGHRS and CDR2 YFSETQ. CDR3 length: 17 amino acids.

The V gene is TRBV4-1, the J gene TRBJ2-1; 13 bases agree with TRBD2. The CDR3 totals 15 residues. In germline, CDR1 is MGHRA, CDR2 YSYEKL. V shed 6 bases, J shed 7 bases, and the junction held 6 bases outside the gene matches. CDR3 residues: CASRQLAGGGNEQFF. The CDR3 DNA is TGCGCCAGCAGGCAACTAGCGGGAGGGGGAAATGAGCAGTTCTTC.